The rows below give T cell receptor beta chains drawn from one sample of a study of blood T cell repertoires in COVID-19. The data were produced by immunoSEQ multiplex PCR, yet TCRdb's version contains in-frame clones alone and is incomplete. Altogether 180,000 or so clones are present, roughly 84% being singletons, with the ten largest covering 9.8%. Sequences were obtained from peripheral blood. The receptors here all came from a woman aged 80 or over with acute or convalescent COVID-19. Each CDR3 is given with its conserved first and last residue. Fields, in order: J gene, clone size, D gene, V gene, CDR3 DNA, CDR3 protein. The D gene is left open where the match is weak. Size is stated for part of the rows, as once, few or many counts, or as a class when the clone is expanded.

J: TRBJ2-2
size: -
D: -
V: TRBV3-1/TRBV3-2
DNA: TGTGCCAGCAGCCAAGGGTCGGGAGAGGACACCGGGGAGCTGTTTTTT
CDR3: CASSQGSGEDTGELFF

J: TRBJ2-2
size: -
D: TRBD2
V: TRBV4-3
DNA: TGCGCCAGCAGCCGCCGACTAGCGGGGAACACCGGGGAGCTGTTTTTT
CDR3: CASSRRLAGNTGELFF

J: TRBJ1-5
size: -
D: TRBD1
V: TRBV6-2/TRBV6-3
DNA: TGTGCCAGCAGTGCCACGAGGGACAGGGCGGGTGTGGTTGGTCAGCCCCAGCATTTT
CDR3: CASSATRDRAGVVGQPQHF

J: TRBJ2-7
size: -
D: -
V: TRBV19
DNA: TGTGCCAGTACGGAAACAGGCGTAAGCTCCTACGAGCAGTACTTC
CDR3: CASTETGVSSYEQYF

J: TRBJ2-7
size: -
D: -
V: TRBV6-2/TRBV6-3
DNA: TGTGCCAGCAGTTACGACCCGGGGGTAGGCTACGAGCAGTACTTC
CDR3: CASSYDPGVGYEQYF

J: TRBJ1-6
size: -
D: -
V: TRBV27
DNA: TGTGCCAGCAGTCTCAACCAGGGGACCTATAATTCACCCCTCCACTTT
CDR3: CASSLNQGTYNSPLHF

J: TRBJ2-7
size: -
D: -
V: TRBV15
DNA: TGTGCCACCAGCAGAGCAGGGTCGGCCTACGAGCAGTACTTC
CDR3: CATSRAGSAYEQYF

J: TRBJ2-3
size: -
D: TRBD2
V: TRBV10-2
DNA: TGCGCCAGCAGTGAAACAGCGGGGGGGCGTGATACGCAGTATTTT
CDR3: CASSETAGGRDTQYF

J: TRBJ2-7
size: -
D: TRBD2
V: TRBV5-1
DNA: TGCGCCAGCAGCCTTGGAACCGGGAGAGCGGGAGTATACGAGCAGTACTTC
CDR3: CASSLGTGRAGVYEQYF

J: TRBJ2-5
size: -
D: TRBD2
V: TRBV3-1/TRBV3-2
DNA: TGTGCCAGCAGCCATAATGGCGGGAGGGGTCAGGGAGAGACCCAGTACTTC
CDR3: CASSHNGGRGQGETQYF

J: TRBJ1-1
size: -
D: -
V: TRBV12-3/TRBV12-4
DNA: TGTGCCAGCAGTCTCCCGGGGAGGGGAGCTTTCTTT
CDR3: CASSLPGRGAFF

J: TRBJ2-5
size: -
D: -
V: TRBV15
DNA: TGTGCCACCAGCAGGGGGGGTTTGAAGACCCAGTACTTC
CDR3: CATSRGGLKTQYF

J: TRBJ2-2
size: -
D: -
V: TRBV11-2
DNA: TGTGCCAGCAGATCCCAACCCCAGATAGCCTCCACCGGGGAGCTGTTTTTT
CDR3: CASRSQPQIASTGELFF

J: TRBJ2-5
size: -
D: -
V: TRBV11-1
DNA: TGTGCCAGCAGCTTAGGGTCTGGAGAGGCAGAGACCCAGTACTTC
CDR3: CASSLGSGEAETQYF

J: TRBJ1-1
size: once
D: TRBD1
V: TRBV6-5
DNA: TGTGCCAGCAGTTCCCGGGACAGGGGCGCTGAAGCTTTCTTT
CDR3: CASSSRDRGAEAFF

J: TRBJ2-7
size: -
D: -
V: TRBV27
DNA: TGTGCCAGCAGTTTAGGCGGAGGAAACTACGAGCAGTACTTC
CDR3: CASSLGGGNYEQYF

J: TRBJ2-1
size: -
D: TRBD1
V: TRBV6-5
DNA: TGTGCCAGCAGAGCCGGGACAGGGTACAATGAGCAGTTCTTC
CDR3: CASRAGTGYNEQFF

J: TRBJ1-5
size: -
D: TRBD1
V: TRBV7-8
DNA: TGTGCCAGCAGTTCCAACCCACAGGGGAGCAATCAGCCCCAGCATTTT
CDR3: CASSSNPQGSNQPQHF

J: TRBJ2-7
size: -
D: -
V: TRBV9
DNA: TGTGCCAGCAGCAATGGGGCCACGGAGCAGTACTTC
CDR3: CASSNGATEQYF

J: TRBJ2-7
size: -
D: -
V: TRBV4-3
DNA: TGCGCCAGCAGCCAGCTTACAGGGTACGAGCAGTACTTC
CDR3: CASSQLTGYEQYF

J: TRBJ2-5
size: -
D: -
V: TRBV5-4
DNA: TGTGCCAGCAGCCGAGACAGTAGGGCCCAAGAGACCCAGTACTTC
CDR3: CASSRDSRAQETQYF

J: TRBJ2-2
size: -
D: TRBD2
V: TRBV7-2
DNA: TGTGCCAGCAGCCCGGGACTAGCGGTCACCGGGGAGCTGTTTTTT
CDR3: CASSPGLAVTGELFF

J: TRBJ1-1
size: -
D: -
V: TRBV10-3
DNA: TGTGCCATCAGGAGGGCCCTCGATTCAGCTTTCTTT
CDR3: CAIRRALDSAFF

J: TRBJ1-1
size: -
D: TRBD1
V: TRBV6-5
DNA: TGTGCCAGCAGTCTAACAGGGGACGACACTGAAGCTTTCTTT
CDR3: CASSLTGDDTEAFF

J: TRBJ1-2
size: -
D: -
V: TRBV3-1/TRBV3-2
DNA: TGTGCCAGCAGCCAAGAGAACTATGGTTACACCTTC
CDR3: CASSQENYGYTF

J: TRBJ1-4
size: -
D: -
V: TRBV7-8
DNA: TGTGCCAGCAGCATCGCCAGGGGATCGACTAATGAAAAACTGTTTTTT
CDR3: CASSIARGSTNEKLFF

J: TRBJ2-1
size: -
D: TRBD1
V: TRBV6-5
DNA: TGTGCCAGCAGTTCCCCGGGACAGGGCGATGGGAATGAGCAGTTCTTC
CDR3: CASSSPGQGDGNEQFF

J: TRBJ1-2
size: -
D: -
V: TRBV19
DNA: TGTGCCAGTAGCAGGTGGGGCGGCTACACCTTC
CDR3: CASSRWGGYTF

J: TRBJ1-1
size: -
D: -
V: TRBV7-3
DNA: TGTGCCAGCAGCTTCAGTCAACACACTGAAGCTTTCTTT
CDR3: CASSFSQHTEAFF

J: TRBJ2-1
size: -
D: -
V: TRBV7-3
DNA: TGTGCCAGCAGCTTACCGGGAGTTCCCAATGAGCAGTTCTTC
CDR3: CASSLPGVPNEQFF

J: TRBJ1-2
size: -
D: TRBD1
V: TRBV6-6
DNA: TGTGCCAGCAGTTCACCGGGACAGGGGATCCATGGCTACACCTTC
CDR3: CASSSPGQGIHGYTF

J: TRBJ1-2
size: -
D: TRBD1
V: TRBV5-6
DNA: TGTGCCAGCACGGACAGGGGGCTATTAATTGGCTACACCTTC
CDR3: CASTDRGLLIGYTF

J: TRBJ1-1
size: -
D: -
V: TRBV19
DNA: TGTGCCAGTGTTTTACAGGGCCAGATGAACACTGAAGCTTTCTTT
CDR3: CASVLQGQMNTEAFF

J: TRBJ2-7
size: -
D: TRBD1
V: TRBV5-6
DNA: TGTGCCAGCAGCTTACGACAGGGCTCCTACGAGCAGTACTTC
CDR3: CASSLRQGSYEQYF

J: TRBJ2-5
size: -
D: TRBD2
V: TRBV19
DNA: TGTGCCAGTAGTATGAAGGGGCCGGGGGGAGAGACCCAGTACTTC
CDR3: CASSMKGPGGETQYF

J: TRBJ2-2
size: -
D: -
V: TRBV10-3
DNA: TGTGCCATCAGTGGCAGGGGTCCCCCCACCGGGGAGCTGTTTTTT
CDR3: CAISGRGPPTGELFF

J: TRBJ1-3
size: -
D: -
V: TRBV6-2/TRBV6-3
DNA: TGTGCCAGCAGTTCGGTACTTGAAGGAAACACCATATATTTT
CDR3: CASSSVLEGNTIYF

J: TRBJ1-5
size: -
D: -
V: TRBV21-1
DNA: TGTGCCAGCAGCATGGGACAGCTCAATCAGCCCCAGCATTTT
CDR3: CASSMGQLNQPQHF

J: TRBJ1-1
size: once
D: TRBD1
V: TRBV18
DNA: TGTGCCAGCTCAGTCGGGACAGTGAACACTGAAGCTTTCTTT
CDR3: CASSVGTVNTEAFF

J: TRBJ2-7
size: -
D: -
V: TRBV3-1/TRBV3-2
DNA: TGTGCCAGCAGCCAGGGGCAGGGGAAAGGCTACGAGCAGTACTTC
CDR3: CASSQGQGKGYEQYF

J: TRBJ1-4
size: -
D: -
V: TRBV6-5
DNA: TGTGCCAGCAGGCTGGGGGGGCTTAATAATGAAAAACTGTTTTTT
CDR3: CASRLGGLNNEKLFF

J: TRBJ1-2
size: once
D: -
V: TRBV5-5
DNA: TGTGCCAGCAGCTTGGGACAGAGCTATGGCTACACCTTC
CDR3: CASSLGQSYGYTF

J: TRBJ1-1
size: -
D: TRBD1
V: TRBV6-5
DNA: TGTGCCAGCAGGGGACAGGGTGGAACTGAAGCTTTCTTT
CDR3: CASRGQGGTEAFF

J: TRBJ2-1
size: once
D: TRBD2
V: TRBV5-1
DNA: TGCGCCAGCAACCCCCTCCTAGCGGACAATGAGCAGTTCTTC
CDR3: CASNPLLADNEQFF

J: TRBJ1-1
size: -
D: -
V: TRBV15
DNA: TGTGCCACCAGCAGACGCCTACAGGGTAGGACTGAAGCTTTCTTT
CDR3: CATSRRLQGRTEAFF

J: TRBJ2-7
size: -
D: TRBD1
V: TRBV7-3
DNA: TGTGCCAGCAGCTTAGGGACAGGGGGACACGAGCAGTACTTC
CDR3: CASSLGTGGHEQYF

J: TRBJ1-3
size: -
D: -
V: TRBV7-2
DNA: TGTGCCAGCAGCTTAAAGGGGGACCGGAGGAACACCATATATTTT
CDR3: CASSLKGDRRNTIYF

J: TRBJ2-3
size: -
D: TRBD1
V: TRBV10-3
DNA: TGTGCCATCAGTGTTACCGGGACAGGGGCGTATACGCAGTATTTT
CDR3: CAISVTGTGAYTQYF

J: TRBJ1-2
size: -
D: -
V: TRBV18
DNA: TGTGCCAGCTCACCGCTGGGGCAGGGAGGCTTTTCTAACTATGGCTACACCTTC
CDR3: CASSPLGQGGFSNYGYTF